These T cell receptor beta chains were read from a single sample in a study of human T cells and chemical hapten exposure. TCRdb called the 5' RACE reads again in MiXCR, with one record for every CDR3 protein. The sample has under 150,000 distinct CDR3 sequences; approximately 19% are singletons. The receptors come from a human donor in good health. Both conserved end residues are part of each CDR3. Clone size appears in some rows only: once, few, many, or a class for an expanded clone.

j_call clone_size v_call cdr3_aa
TRBJ2-3 few TRBV18 CASSPLGGKSTDTQYF
TRBJ2-3 NA TRBV3-1 CASSLSGIDTDTQYF
TRBJ1-1 few TRBV2 CASSEYRLSTGTNTEAFF
TRBJ1-1 NA TRBV24-1 CATSDLEGYEAFF
TRBJ2-1 NA TRBV6-1 CASSPRTGASRYNEQFF
TRBJ1-4 few TRBV28 CASSLEQGALNEKLFF
TRBJ2-3 NA TRBV6-2/TRBV6-3 CASSYSEGGTQYF
TRBJ2-3 many TRBV5-1 CASSLTGDTQYF
TRBJ2-3 NA TRBV5-1 CASSLVRLAGATQYF
TRBJ1-1 NA TRBV6-1 CASSARDLRKPEAFF
TRBJ1-4 few TRBV19 CASSIKATNEKLFF
TRBJ2-7 few TRBV4-1 CASSQHSALADRGRSYEQYF
TRBJ1-1 few TRBV12-3/TRBV12-4 CASSKDRNTEAFF
TRBJ1-4 NA TRBV5-1 CASSPRTGDEKLFF
TRBJ1-1 NA TRBV4-1 CASSQADRPERTEAFF
TRBJ2-3 NA TRBV6-6 CASRQSGTGTDTQYF
TRBJ1-1 few TRBV3-1 CASSQVLNTEAFF
TRBJ2-3 few TRBV20-1 CSARDEKDTQYF
TRBJ2-3 few TRBV7-2 CASRHRLAGVGSDTQYF
TRBJ2-3 few TRBV12-3/TRBV12-4 CASSFGSPAPVTDTQYF
TRBJ2-3 NA TRBV12-3/TRBV12-4 CASSSRQGPYF
TRBJ2-5 few TRBV27 CASSLGVSEPQETQYF
TRBJ2-1 few TRBV27 CASRTLLTSGRAAEQFF
TRBJ2-7 NA TRBV5-1 CASSLGGGRDYEQYF
TRBJ1-2 many TRBV6-5 CASTTGSTYGYTF
TRBJ2-7 NA TRBV30 CAWSVQVYEQYF
TRBJ1-6 NA TRBV12-3/TRBV12-4 CASSSQPGTVNSPLHF
TRBJ1-3 NA TRBV29-1 CSVEGATGISGNTIYF
TRBJ1-4 many TRBV4-1 CASSQESTGGSYWANEKLFF
TRBJ1-1 few TRBV27 CASSFHALRTEAFF
TRBJ2-7 few TRBV5-1 CASSLSDSGRASYEQYF
TRBJ2-2 once TRBV11-3 CASSQVAGVGTGELFF
TRBJ2-7 few TRBV12-3/TRBV12-4 CASSPLAGAAEQYF
TRBJ1-5 few TRBV6-6 CASSYGFGNQPQHF
TRBJ1-4 few TRBV7-2 CASSLARGAEKLFF
TRBJ2-4 few TRBV12-3/TRBV12-4 CASSPTTSGRNIQYF
TRBJ1-1 NA TRBV28 CASSLVSPTEAFF
TRBJ1-5 few TRBV5-8 CASRWDSNQPQHF
TRBJ1-1 few TRBV20-1 CNGFMNTEAFF